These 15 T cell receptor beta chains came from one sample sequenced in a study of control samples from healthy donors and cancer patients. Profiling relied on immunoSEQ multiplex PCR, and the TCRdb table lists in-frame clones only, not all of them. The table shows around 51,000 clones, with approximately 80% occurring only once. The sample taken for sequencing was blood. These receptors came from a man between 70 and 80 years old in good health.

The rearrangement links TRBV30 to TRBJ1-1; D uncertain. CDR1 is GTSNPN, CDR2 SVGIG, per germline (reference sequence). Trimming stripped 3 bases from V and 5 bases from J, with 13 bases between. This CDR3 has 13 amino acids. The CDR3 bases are TGTGCCTGGAGCGTAAGGGAGGGTACTGAAGCTTTCTTT. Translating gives CAWSVREGTEAFF.

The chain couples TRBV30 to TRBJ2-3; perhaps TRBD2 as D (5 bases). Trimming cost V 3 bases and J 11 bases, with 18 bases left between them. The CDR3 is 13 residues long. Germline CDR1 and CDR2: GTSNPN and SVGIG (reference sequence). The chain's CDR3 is CAWSVVGGSGQYF. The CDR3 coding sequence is TGTGCCTGGAGCGTCGTAGGAGGCAGTGGGCAGTATTTT. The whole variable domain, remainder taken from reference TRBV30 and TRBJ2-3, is SQTIHQWPATLVQPVGSPLSLECTVEGTSNPNLYWYRQAAGRGLQLLFYSVGIGQISSEVPQNLSASRPQDRQFILSSKKLLLSDSGFYLCAWSVVGGSGQYFGPGTRLTVL.

The CDR3 loop reads CASNPGTGPYEQYF. In DNA form, the CDR3 reads TGCGCCAGCAACCCTGGGACAGGCCCCTACGAGCAGTACTTC. The J gene is TRBJ2-7, the V gene TRBV5-1; the match to TRBD1 covers 8 bases. Germline CDR1 reads SGHRS; CDR2 reads YFSETQ. CDR3 length equals 14 residues. Trimming at V came to 6 bases and at J to 2 bases, leaving 7 bases not matched to a gene.

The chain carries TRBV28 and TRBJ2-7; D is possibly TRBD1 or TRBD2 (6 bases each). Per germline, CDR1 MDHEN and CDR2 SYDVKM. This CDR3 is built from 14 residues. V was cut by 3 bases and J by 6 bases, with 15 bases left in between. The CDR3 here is CASSFRGGSAEQYF. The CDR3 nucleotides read TGTGCCAGCAGTTTTCGAGGGGGGTCGGCCGAGCAGTACTTC.

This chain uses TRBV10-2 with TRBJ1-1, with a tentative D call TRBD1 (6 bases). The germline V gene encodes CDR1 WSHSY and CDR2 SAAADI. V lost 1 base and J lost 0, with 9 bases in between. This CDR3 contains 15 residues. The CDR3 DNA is TGCGCCAGCAGTGAGTTAGGGGGAGTGAACACTGAAGCTTTCTTT. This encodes CASSELGGVNTEAFF.

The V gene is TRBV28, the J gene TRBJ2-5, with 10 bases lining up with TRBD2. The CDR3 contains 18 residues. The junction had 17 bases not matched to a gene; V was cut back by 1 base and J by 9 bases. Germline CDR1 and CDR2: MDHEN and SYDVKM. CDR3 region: CASSLSGGLAGAPGPQYF. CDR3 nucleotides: TGTGCCAGCAGTTTATCTGGTGGGCTAGCGGGGGCCCCCGGGCCCCAGTACTTC. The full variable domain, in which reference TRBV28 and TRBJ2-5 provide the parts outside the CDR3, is DVKVTQSSRYLVKRTGEKVFLECVQDMDHENMFWYRQDPGLGLRLIYFSYDVKMKEKGDIPEGYSVSREKKERFSLILESASTNQTSMYLCASSLSGGLAGAPGPQYFGPGTRLLVL.

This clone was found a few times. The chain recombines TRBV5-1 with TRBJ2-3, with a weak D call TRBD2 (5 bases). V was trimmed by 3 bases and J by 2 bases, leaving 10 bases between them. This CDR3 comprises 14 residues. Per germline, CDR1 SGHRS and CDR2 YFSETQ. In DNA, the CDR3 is TGCGCCAGCAGCTCCGGGGTCATCACAGATACGCAGTATTTT. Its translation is CASSSGVITDTQYF.

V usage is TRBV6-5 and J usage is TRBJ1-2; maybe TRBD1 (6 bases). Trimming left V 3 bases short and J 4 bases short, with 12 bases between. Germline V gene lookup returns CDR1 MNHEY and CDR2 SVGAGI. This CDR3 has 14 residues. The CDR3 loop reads CASSYNLRGYGYTF. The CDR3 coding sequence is TGTGCCAGCAGTTATAATCTCAGGGGCTATGGCTACACCTTC.

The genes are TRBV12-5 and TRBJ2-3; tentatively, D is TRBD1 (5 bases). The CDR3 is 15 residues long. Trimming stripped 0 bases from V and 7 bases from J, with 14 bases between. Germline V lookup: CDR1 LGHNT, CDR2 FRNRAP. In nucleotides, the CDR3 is TGTGCTAGTGGTTTGGTAAAGGGGCTGAGCTATACGCAGTATTTT. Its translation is CASGLVKGLSYTQYF.

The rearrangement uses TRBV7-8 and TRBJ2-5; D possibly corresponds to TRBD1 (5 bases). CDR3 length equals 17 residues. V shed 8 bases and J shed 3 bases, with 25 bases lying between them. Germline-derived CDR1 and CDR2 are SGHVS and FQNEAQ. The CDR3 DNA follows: TGTGCCAGCCTTCGTCGATGGGGCGAGAACAAAAAAGAGACCCAGTACTTC. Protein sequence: CASLRRWGENKKETQYF.

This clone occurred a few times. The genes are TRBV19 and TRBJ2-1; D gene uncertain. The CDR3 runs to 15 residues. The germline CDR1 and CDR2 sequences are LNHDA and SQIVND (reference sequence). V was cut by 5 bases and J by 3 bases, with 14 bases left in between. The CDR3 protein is CASSEAPTNYNEQFF. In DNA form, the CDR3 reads TGTGCCAGTAGTGAAGCACCTACTAACTACAATGAGCAGTTCTTC.

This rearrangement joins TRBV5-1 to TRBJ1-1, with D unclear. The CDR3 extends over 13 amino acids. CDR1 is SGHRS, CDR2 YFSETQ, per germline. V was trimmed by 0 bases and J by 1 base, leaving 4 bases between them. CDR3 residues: CASSLAQNTEAFF. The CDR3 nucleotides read TGCGCCAGCAGCTTGGCACAGAACACTGAAGCTTTCTTT.

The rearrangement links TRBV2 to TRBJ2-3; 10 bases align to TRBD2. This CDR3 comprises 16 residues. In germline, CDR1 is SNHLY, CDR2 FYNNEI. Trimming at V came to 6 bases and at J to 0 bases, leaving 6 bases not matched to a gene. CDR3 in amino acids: CASSQGLADSTDTQYF. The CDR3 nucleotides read TGTGCCAGCAGCCAAGGACTAGCGGACAGCACAGATACGCAGTATTTT. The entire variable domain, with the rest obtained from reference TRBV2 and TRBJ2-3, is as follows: EPEVTQTPSHQVTQMGQEVILRCVPISNHLYFYWYRQILGQKVEFLVSFYNNEISEKSEIFDDQFSVERPDGSNFTLKIRSTKLEDSAMYFCASSQGLADSTDTQYFGPGTRLTVL.

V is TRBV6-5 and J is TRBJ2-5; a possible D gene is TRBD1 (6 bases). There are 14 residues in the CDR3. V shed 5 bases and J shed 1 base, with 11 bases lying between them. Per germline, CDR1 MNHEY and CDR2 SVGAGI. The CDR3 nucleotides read TGTGCCAGCAGTCGAAGGGGGACCCAAGAGACCCAGTACTTC. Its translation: CASSRRGTQETQYF.

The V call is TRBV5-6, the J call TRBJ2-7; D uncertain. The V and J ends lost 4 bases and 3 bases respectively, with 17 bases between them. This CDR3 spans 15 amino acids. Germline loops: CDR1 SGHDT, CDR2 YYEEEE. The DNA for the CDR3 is TGTGCCAGCAGCCAGCTTTCAAGGAGCCTCTACGAGCAGTACTTC. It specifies CASSQLSRSLYEQYF.